This T cell receptor (beta chain) was captured in a study of blood T cell repertoires in COVID-19. As originally analysed: Nucleated cell number was recorded as an estimate derived from reference gene primer amplification. TCRdb's table, derived via immunoSEQ multiplex PCR, lists solely in-frame clones and lacks some. V and J calls and clone size are those listed in that table; D and trimming were worked out from the DNA. The sample carries some 83,000 clones, roughly nine tenths recorded once. CDR3 length: 16 residues. Germline loops: CDR1 SNHLY, CDR2 FYNNEI. V lost 5 bases to trimming and J lost 9 bases, with 23 bases between them.

The specimen was peripheral blood. The sequence came from a man older than 75 in a cohort sampled during active COVID-19. The chain links TRBV2 to TRBJ1-5; maybe TRBD1 (6 bases). The CDR3 spells CASSIETGLRVSPQHF. The CDR3 DNA is TGTGCCAGCAGTATCGAGACAGGTTTGAGGGTCTCGCCCCAGCATTTT.